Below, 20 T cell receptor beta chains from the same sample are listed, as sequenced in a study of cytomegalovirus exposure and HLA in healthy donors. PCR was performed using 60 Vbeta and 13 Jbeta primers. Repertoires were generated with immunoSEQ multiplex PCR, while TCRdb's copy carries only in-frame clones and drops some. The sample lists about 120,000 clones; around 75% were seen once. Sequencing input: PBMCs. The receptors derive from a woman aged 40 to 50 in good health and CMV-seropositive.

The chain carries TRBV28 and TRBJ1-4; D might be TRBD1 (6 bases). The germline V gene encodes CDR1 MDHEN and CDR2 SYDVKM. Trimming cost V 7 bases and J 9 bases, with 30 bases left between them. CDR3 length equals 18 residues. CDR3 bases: TGTGCCAGCAATCCCGGCTCCGGGACACTGACCGACGGGAAAAAACTGTTTTTT. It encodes CASNPGSGTLTDGKKLFF.

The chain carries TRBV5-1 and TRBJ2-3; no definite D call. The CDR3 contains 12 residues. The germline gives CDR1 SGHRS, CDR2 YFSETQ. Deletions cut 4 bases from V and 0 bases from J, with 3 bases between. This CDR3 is CASSLSTDTQYF. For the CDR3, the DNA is TGCGCCAGCAGCCTTAGCACAGATACGCAGTATTTT.

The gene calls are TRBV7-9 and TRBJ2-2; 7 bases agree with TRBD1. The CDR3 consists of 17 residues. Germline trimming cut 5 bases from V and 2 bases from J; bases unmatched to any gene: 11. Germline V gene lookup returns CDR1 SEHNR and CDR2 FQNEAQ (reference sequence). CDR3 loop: CASSALTGTVNTGELFF. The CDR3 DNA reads TGTGCCAGCAGCGCACTTACCGGGACAGTAAACACCGGGGAGCTGTTTTTT. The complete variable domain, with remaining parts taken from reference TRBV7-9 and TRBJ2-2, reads DTGVSQNPRHKITKRGQNVTFRCDPISEHNRLYWYRQTLGQGPEFLTYFQNEAQLEKSRLLSDRFSAERPKGSFSTLEIQRTEQGDSAMYLCASSALTGTVNTGELFFGEGSRLTVL.

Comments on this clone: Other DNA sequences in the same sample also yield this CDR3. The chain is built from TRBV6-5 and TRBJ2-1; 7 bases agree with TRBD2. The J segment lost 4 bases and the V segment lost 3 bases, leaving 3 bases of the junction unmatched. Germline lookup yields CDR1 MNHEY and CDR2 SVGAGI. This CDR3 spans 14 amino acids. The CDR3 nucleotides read TGTGCCAGCAGTTATGGGGGGGGTTACAATGAGCAGTTCTTC. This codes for CASSYGGGYNEQFF.

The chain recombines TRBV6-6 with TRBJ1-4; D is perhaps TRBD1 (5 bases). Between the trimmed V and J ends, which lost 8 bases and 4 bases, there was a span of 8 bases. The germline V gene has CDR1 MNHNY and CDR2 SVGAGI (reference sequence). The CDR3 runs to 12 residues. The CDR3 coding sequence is TGTGCCAGCCGACAGATTAATGAAAAACTGTTTTTT. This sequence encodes CASRQINEKLFF.

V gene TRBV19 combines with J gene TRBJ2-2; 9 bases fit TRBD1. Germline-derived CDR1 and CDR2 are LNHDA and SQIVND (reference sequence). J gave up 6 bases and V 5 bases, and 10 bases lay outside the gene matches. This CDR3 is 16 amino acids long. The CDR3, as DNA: TGTGCCAGTAGTTGGATACCGGGACAGGGTTCCGGGGAGCTGTTTTTT. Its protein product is CASSWIPGQGSGELFF.

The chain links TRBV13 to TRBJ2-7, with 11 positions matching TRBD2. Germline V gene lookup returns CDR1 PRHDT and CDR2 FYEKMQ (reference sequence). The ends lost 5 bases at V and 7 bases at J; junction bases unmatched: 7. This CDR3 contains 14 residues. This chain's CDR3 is CASSETSGRSEQYF. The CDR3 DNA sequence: TGTGCCAGCAGCGAAACTAGCGGGAGAAGTGAGCAGTACTTC.

The CDR3: CASPTSGINEQFF. For the CDR3, the DNA is TGTGCCAGCCCGACTAGCGGGATCAATGAGCAGTTCTTC. The chain is built from TRBV7-8 and TRBJ2-1; the match to TRBD2 covers 11 bases. In germline, CDR1 is SGHVS, CDR2 FQNEAQ. The CDR3 consists of 13 residues. Trimming cost V 8 bases and J 6 bases; bases outside gene matches: 3.

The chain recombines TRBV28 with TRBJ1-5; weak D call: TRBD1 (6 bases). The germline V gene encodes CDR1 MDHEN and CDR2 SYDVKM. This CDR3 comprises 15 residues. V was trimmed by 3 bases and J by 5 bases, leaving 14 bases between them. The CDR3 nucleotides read TGTGCCAGCAGTTTTCTCAGGGGACTAGATCAGCCCCAGCATTTT. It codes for CASSFLRGLDQPQHF. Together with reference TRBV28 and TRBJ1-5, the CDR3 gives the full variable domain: DVKVTQSSRYLVKRTGEKVFLECVQDMDHENMFWYRQDPGLGLRLIYFSYDVKMKEKGDIPEGYSVSREKKERFSLILESASTNQTSMYLCASSFLRGLDQPQHFGDGTRLSIL.

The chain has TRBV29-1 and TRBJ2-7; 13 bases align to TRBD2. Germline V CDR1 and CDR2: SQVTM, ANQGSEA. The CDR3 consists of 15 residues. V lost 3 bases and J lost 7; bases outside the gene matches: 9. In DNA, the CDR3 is TGCAGCGTTGAGCGGAGGACTAGCGGGAGTGGGGAGCAGTACTTC. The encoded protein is CSVERRTSGSGEQYF.

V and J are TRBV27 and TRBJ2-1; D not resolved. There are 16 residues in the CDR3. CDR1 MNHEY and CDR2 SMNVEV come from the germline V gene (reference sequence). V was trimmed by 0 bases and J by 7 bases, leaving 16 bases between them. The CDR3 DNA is TGTGCCAGCAGTTTATCTGCCCACGGCCAGGTAAATGAGCAGTTCTTC. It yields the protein CASSLSAHGQVNEQFF.

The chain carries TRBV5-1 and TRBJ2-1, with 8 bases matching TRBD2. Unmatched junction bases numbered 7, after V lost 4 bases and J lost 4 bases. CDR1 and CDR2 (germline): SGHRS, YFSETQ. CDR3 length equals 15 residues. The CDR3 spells CASSTDSGTYNEQFF. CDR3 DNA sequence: TGCGCCAGCAGCACTGATAGCGGGACTTACAATGAGCAGTTCTTC.

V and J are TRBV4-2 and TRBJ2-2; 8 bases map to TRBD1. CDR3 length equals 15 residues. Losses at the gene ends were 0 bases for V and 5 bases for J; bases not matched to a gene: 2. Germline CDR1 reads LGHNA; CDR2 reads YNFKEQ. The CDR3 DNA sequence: TGTGCCAGCAGCCAAGATGACAGGGGAACCGGGGAGCTGTTTTTT. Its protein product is CASSQDDRGTGELFF.

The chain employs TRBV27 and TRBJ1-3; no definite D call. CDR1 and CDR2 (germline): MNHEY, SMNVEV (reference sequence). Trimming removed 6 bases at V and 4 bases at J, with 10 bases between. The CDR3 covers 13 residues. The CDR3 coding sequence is TGTGCCAGCAGCCGGGAGTTCGGAAACACCATATATTTT. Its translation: CASSREFGNTIYF.

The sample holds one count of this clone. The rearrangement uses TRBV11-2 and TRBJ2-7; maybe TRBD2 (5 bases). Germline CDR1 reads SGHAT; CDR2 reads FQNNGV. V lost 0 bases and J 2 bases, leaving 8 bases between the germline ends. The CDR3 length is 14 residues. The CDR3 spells CASSLDAGTYEQYF. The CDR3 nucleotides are TGTGCCAGCAGCTTAGATGCCGGGACCTACGAGCAGTACTTC.

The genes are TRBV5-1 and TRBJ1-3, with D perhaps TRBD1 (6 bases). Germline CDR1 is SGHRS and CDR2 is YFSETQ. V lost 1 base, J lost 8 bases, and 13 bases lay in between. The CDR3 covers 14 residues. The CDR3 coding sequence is TGCGCCAGCAGCTTGCGGACAGTTGGGGACACCATATATTTT. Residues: CASSLRTVGDTIYF.

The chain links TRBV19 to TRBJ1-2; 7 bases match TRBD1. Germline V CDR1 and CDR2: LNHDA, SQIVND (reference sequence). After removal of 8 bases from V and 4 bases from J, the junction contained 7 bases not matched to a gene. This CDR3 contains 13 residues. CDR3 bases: TGTGCCAGTGCCCCCGGGACAGTCTATGGCTACACCTTC. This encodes CASAPGTVYGYTF.

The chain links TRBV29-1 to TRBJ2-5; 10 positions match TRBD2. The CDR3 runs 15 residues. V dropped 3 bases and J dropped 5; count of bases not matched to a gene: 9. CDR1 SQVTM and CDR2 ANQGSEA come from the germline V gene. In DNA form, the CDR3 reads TGCAGCGTTGAGAGGGCTAGCGGGAGTTGGGAGACCCAGTACTTC. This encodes CSVERASGSWETQYF.

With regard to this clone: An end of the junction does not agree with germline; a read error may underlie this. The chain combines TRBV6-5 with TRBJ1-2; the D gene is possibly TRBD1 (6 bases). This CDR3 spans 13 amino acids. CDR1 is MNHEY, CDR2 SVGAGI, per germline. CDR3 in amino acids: CVSSYSGDNGYTF. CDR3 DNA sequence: TGTGTCAGCAGTTACTCCGGGGACAACGGCTACACCTTC.

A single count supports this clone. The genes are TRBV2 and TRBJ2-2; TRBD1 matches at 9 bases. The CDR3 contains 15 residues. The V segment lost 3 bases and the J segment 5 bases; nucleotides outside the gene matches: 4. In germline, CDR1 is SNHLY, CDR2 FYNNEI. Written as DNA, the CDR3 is TGTGCCAGCAGTGAGCGGGACAGGGTTACCGGGGAGCTGTTTTTT. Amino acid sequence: CASSERDRVTGELFF.